The sequence of this TCR beta chain was determined in a study of blood T cell repertoires in COVID-19. The V and J ends lost 2 bases and 1 base respectively, with 8 bases between them. Germline V gene sequence: CDR1 LGHDT, CDR2 YNNKEL (reference sequence). The CDR3 is made up of 14 amino acids. Authors' analysis steps: Counts of nucleated cells, estimated from reference gene primer amplification, were obtained. This table comes from immunoSEQ multiplex PCR, and its TCRdb copy is limited to in-frame clones, with some not included. The DNA was the basis for D and trimming; V, J and clone size are from that table. The sample includes under 200,000 clones, 70% to 90% of them seen just once.

This chain joins TRBV3-1 (or the pseudogene TRBV3-2) and TRBJ1-1; D perhaps matches TRBD1 (5 bases). The sequenced sample consisted of peripheral blood. This clonotype was sampled from a man between 60 and 75 years old with COVID-19, enrolled during active disease. This CDR3 reads CASSQPTGNTEAFF. The CDR3 coding sequence is TGTGCCAGCAGCCAACCTACAGGGAACACTGAAGCTTTCTTT.